This T cell receptor beta chain comes out of a study of T-cell memory formation after mild COVID-19. Study conclusions and caveats: Researchers report contracting CD4+ clones mostly in CM and EM, with CD8+ clones in EMRA. CD4/CD8 balance held among clones contracting day 15 to 85, and later expanders leaned CD4+.

Sample barcodes and UMIs were carried by the TCR alpha and TCR beta cDNA libraries that 5'RACE generated with constant-segment primers. Each CDR3 protein gets one entry after TCRdb re-called the 5' RACE reads with MiXCR. The sample shows approximately 340,000 distinct CDR3 sequences, around 15% of them seen only once. The CDR3 is 15 amino acids. V was trimmed by 4 bases and J by 11 bases, leaving 19 bases between them. Germline V gene data show CDR1 as SGHRS and CDR2 as YFSETQ. This clonotype appeared a few times. As yet, its antigen is unknown. The gene calls are TRBV5-1 and TRBJ2-6, with D perhaps TRBD1 (5 bases). Material: PBMCs or a T cell subset sorted from them (not recorded which). This receptor was identified in a young man who had mild COVID-19 (a few samples of this study predate the infection). Cell type and time point are not known. The CDR3 reads CASSQDLPGIDVLTF. The CDR3 DNA is TGCGCCAGCAGCCAGGACCTACCAGGGATCGACGTCCTGACTTTC.